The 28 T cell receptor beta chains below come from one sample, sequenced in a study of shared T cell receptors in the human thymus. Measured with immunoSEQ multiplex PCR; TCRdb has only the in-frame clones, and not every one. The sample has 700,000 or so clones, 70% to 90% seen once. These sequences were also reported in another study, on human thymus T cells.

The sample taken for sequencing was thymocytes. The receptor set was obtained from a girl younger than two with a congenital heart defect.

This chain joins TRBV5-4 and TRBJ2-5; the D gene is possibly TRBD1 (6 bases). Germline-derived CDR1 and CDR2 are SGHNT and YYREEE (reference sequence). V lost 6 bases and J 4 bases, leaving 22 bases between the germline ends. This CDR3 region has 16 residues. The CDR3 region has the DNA TGTGCCAGCACCCGGGGACACACGGACGGCTCAGAGACCCAGTACTTC. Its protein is CASTRGHTDGSETQYF.

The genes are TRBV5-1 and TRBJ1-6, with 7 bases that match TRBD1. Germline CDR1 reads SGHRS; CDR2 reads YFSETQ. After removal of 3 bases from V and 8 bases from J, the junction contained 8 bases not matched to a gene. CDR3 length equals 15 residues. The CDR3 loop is CASSWTTGEDSPLHF. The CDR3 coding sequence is TGCGCCAGCAGCTGGACAACAGGGGAGGATTCACCCCTCCACTTT.

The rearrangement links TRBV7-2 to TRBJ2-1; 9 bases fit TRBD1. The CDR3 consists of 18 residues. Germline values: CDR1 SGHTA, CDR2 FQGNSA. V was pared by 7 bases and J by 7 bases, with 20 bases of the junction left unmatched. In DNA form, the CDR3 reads TGTGCCAGCACCTCCTATAGGAAGGACAGGGGCCGTGGTAATGAGCAGTTCTTC. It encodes CASTSYRKDRGRGNEQFF.

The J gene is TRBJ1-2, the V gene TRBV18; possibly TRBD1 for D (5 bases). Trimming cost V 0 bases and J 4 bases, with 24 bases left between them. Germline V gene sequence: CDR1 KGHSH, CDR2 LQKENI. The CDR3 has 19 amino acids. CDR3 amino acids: CASSPPSGRRAGRSYGYTF. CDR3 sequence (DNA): TGTGCCAGCTCACCACCCTCGGGACGTCGAGCTGGGAGGAGCTATGGCTACACCTTC. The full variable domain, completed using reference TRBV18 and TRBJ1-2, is NAGVMQNPRHLVRRRGQEARLRCSPMKGHSHVYWYRQLPEEGLKFMVYLQKENIIDESGMPKERFSAEFPKEGPSILRIQQVVRGDSAAYFCASSPPSGRRAGRSYGYTFGSGTRLTVV.

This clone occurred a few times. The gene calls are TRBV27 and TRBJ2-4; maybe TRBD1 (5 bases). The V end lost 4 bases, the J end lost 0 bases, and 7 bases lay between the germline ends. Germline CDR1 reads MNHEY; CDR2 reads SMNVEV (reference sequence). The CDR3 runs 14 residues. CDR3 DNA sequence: TGTGCCAGCAGTTCCGGACAAGCCAAAAACATTCAGTACTTC. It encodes CASSSGQAKNIQYF.

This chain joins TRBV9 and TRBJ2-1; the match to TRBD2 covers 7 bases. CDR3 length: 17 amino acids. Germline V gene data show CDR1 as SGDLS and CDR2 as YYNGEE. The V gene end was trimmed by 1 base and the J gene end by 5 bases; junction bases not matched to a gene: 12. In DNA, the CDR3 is TGTGCCAGCAGCGTATATCCGCGGGGGAGGGGTAACAATGAGCAGTTCTTC. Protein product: CASSVYPRGRGNNEQFF.

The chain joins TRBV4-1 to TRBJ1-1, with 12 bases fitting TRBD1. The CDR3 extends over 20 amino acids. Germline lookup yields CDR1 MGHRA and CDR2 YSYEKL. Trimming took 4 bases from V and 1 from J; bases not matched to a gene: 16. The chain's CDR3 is CASSLISHWGTGGANTEAFF. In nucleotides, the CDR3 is TGCGCCAGCAGCCTCATTTCGCATTGGGGGACAGGGGGCGCGAACACTGAAGCTTTCTTT.

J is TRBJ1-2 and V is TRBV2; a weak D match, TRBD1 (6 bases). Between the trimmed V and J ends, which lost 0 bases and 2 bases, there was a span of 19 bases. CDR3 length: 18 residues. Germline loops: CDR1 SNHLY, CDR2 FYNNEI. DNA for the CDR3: TGTGCCAGCAGTGAAGCGCTTCCATCGGACAGTTTAAACTATGGCTACACCTTC. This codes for CASSEALPSDSLNYGYTF.

The CDR3 loop reads CASSYLTGQFIDTQYF. CDR3 DNA sequence: TGTGCCAGCAGTTACCTTACAGGGCAGTTTATAGATACGCAGTATTTT. The chain uses TRBV6-5 and TRBJ2-3; a possible D gene is TRBD1 (6 bases). Trimming removed 2 bases from V and 5 bases from J, with 17 bases in between. The CDR3 length is 16 residues. The germline gives CDR1 MNHEY, CDR2 SVGAGI.

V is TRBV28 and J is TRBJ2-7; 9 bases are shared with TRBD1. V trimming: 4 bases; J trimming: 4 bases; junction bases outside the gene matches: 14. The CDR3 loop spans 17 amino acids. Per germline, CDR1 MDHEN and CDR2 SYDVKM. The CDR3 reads CASSCRPKDRGGYEQYF. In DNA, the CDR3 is TGTGCCAGCAGTTGTAGACCTAAGGACAGGGGAGGGTACGAGCAGTACTTC. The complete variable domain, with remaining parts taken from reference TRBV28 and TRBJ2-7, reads DVKVTQSSRYLVKRTGEKVFLECVQDMDHENMFWYRQDPGLGLRLIYFSYDVKMKEKGDIPEGYSVSREKKERFSLILESASTNQTSMYLCASSCRPKDRGGYEQYFGPGTRLTVT.

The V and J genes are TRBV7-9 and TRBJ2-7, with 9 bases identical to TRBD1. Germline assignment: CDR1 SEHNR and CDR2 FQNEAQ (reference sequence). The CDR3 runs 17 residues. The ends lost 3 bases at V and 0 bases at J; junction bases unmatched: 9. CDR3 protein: CASSFQLRDRDSYEQYF. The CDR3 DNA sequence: TGTGCCAGCAGCTTCCAACTCCGGGACAGGGACTCCTACGAGCAGTACTTC.

The CDR3 region has the DNA TGTGCCAGCAGCTTGGACAGGGGGGAACTCCGGGGGAATGGCTACACCTTC. This sequence encodes CASSLDRGELRGNGYTF. The genes are TRBV11-2 and TRBJ1-2; 10 bases agree with TRBD1. V lost 3 bases and J lost 6; bases outside the gene matches: 13. This CDR3 is built from 17 residues. From germline, CDR1 is SGHAT and CDR2 FQNNGV.

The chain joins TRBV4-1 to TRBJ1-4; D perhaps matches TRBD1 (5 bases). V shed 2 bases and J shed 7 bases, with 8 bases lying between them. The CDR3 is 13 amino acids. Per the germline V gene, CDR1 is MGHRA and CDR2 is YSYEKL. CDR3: CASSQPGGEKLFF. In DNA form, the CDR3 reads TGCGCCAGCAGCCAACCGGGGGGTGAAAAACTGTTTTTT.

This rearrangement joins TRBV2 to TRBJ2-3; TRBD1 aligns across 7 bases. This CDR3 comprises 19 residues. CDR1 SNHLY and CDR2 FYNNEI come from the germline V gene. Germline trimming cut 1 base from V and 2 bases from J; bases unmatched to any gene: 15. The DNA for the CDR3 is TGTGCCAGCAGTGAAGGGCGACAGGGTGATGGGAAGTCCACAGATACGCAGTATTTT. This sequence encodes CASSEGRQGDGKSTDTQYF.

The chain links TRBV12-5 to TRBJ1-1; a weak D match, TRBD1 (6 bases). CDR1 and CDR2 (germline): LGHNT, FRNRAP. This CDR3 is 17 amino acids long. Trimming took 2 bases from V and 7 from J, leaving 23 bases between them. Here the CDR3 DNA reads TGTGCTAGTGGTTTGTTTACGGGACACTCTTCGAAAGTTGAAGCTTTCTTT. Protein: CASGLFTGHSSKVEAFF. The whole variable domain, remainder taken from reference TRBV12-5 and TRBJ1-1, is DARVTQTPRHKVTEMGQEVTMRCQPILGHNTVFWYRQTMMQGLELLAYFRNRAPLDDSGMPKDRFSAEMPDATLATLKIQPSEPRDSAVYFCASGLFTGHSSKVEAFFGQGTRLTVV.

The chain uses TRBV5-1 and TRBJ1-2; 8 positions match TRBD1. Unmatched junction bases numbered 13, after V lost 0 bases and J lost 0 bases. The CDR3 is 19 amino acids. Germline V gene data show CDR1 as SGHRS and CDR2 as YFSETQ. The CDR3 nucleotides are TGCGCCAGCAGCTTGGTGGACAGGGAAGAATCCCCCACTAACTATGGCTACACCTTC. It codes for CASSLVDREESPTNYGYTF.

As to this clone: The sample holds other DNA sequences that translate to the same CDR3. The CDR3 is CASSSETGPYGYTF. CDR3 nucleotides: TGTGCCAGCAGCTCTGAAACAGGGCCCTATGGCTACACCTTC. This chain uses TRBV11-2 with TRBJ1-2; D is perhaps TRBD1 (6 bases). Germline CDR1 reads SGHAT; CDR2 reads FQNNGV. Trimming stripped 4 bases from V and 4 bases from J, with 13 bases between. The CDR3 spans 14 residues.

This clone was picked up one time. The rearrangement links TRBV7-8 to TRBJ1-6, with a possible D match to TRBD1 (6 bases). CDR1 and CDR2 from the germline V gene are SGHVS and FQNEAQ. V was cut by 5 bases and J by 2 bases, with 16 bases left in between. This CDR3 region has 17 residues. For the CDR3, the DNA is TGTGCCAGCAGCCCCCCGCCCCGGACAGCCTATAATTCACCCCTCCACTTT. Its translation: CASSPPPRTAYNSPLHF.

CDR3 residues: CASSGGPTSGRYNEQFF. The CDR3 nucleotides are TGTGCCAGCAGTGGGGGACCGACTAGCGGAAGATACAATGAGCAGTTCTTC. The chain joins TRBV27 to TRBJ2-1, with 9 bases lining up with TRBD2. With 5 bases clipped from V and 4 bases from J, the junction kept 12 bases outside the gene matches. This CDR3 spans 17 amino acids. Per the germline V gene, CDR1 is MNHEY and CDR2 is SMNVEV (reference sequence).

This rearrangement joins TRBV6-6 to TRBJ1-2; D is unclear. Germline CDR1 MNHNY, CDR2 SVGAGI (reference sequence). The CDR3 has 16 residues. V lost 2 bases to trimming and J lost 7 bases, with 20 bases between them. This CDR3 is CASSYPFSSEDGGYTF. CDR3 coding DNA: TGTGCCAGCAGTTACCCCTTTTCCTCAGAGGATGGTGGCTACACCTTC.

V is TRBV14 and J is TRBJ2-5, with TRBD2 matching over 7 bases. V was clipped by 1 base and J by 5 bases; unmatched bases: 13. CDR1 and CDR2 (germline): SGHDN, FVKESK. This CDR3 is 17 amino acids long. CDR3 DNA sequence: TGTGCCAGCAGCCAAGGGCAAAGCCTCGGGGGGTCGGAGACCCAGTACTTC. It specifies CASSQGQSLGGSETQYF.

Written as DNA, the CDR3 is TGTGCCAGCAGTTTCGCCACAGGGTACTCACCCCTCCACTTT. Translating it yields CASSFATGYSPLHF. J is TRBJ1-6 and V is TRBV6-5; the D gene is possibly TRBD1 (6 bases). There are 14 residues in the CDR3. V gave up 4 bases and J gave up 10 bases, with 14 bases separating them. Germline lookup yields CDR1 MNHEY and CDR2 SVGAGI.

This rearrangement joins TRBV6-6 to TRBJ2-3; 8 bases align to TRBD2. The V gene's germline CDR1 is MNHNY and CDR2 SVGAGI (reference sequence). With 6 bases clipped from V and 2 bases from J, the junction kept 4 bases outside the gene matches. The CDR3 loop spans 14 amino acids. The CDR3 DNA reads TGTGCCAGCAGGGGCGGGGGGCCCACAGATACGCAGTATTTT. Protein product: CASRGGGPTDTQYF.

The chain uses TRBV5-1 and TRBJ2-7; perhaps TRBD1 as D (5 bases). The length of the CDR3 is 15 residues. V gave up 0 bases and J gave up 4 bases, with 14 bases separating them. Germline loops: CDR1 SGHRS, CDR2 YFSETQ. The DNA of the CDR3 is TGCGCCAGCAGCTTGGCCTATGACAGAGCATACGAGCAGTACTTC. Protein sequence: CASSLAYDRAYEQYF.

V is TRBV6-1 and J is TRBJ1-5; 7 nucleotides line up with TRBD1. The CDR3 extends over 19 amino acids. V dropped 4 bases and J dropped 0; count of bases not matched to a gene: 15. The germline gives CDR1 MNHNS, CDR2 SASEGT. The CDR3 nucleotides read TGTGCCAGCAGTGGACCGCGACAGGGTGAGGATTATAGCAATCAGCCCCAGCATTTT. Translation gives CASSGPRQGEDYSNQPQHF.

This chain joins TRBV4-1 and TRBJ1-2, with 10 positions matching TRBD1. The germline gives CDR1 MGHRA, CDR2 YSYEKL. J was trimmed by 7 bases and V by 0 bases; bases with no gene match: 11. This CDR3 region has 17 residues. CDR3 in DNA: TGCGCCAGCAGCCAAGATCGAAAGGGGGACAGGGGAGGTGGCTACACCTTC. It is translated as CASSQDRKGDRGGGYTF.

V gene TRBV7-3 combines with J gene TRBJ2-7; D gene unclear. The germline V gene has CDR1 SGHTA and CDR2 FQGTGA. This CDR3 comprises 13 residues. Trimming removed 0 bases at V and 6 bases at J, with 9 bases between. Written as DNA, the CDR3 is TGTGCCAGCAGCTTAACGTTAGAGTTCGAGCAGTACTTC. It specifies CASSLTLEFEQYF.

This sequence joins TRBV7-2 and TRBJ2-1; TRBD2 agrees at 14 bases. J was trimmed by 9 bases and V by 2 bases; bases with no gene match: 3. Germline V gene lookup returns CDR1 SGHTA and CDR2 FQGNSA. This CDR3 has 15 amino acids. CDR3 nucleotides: TGTGCCAGCAGCTTACCGGGACTAGCGGGGGTTGAGCAGTTCTTC. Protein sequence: CASSLPGLAGVEQFF.